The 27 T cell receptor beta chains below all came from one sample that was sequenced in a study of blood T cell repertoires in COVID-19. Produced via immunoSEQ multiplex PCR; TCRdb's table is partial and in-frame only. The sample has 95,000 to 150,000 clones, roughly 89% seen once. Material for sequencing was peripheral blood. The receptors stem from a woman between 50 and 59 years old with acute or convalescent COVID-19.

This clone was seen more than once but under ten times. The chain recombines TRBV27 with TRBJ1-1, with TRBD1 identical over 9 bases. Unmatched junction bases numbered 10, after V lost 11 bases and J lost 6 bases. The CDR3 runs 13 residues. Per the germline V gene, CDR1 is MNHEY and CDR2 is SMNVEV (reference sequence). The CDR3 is CASGDRVPAEAFF. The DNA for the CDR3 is TGTGCCTCCGGGGACAGGGTCCCCGCTGAAGCTTTCTTT.

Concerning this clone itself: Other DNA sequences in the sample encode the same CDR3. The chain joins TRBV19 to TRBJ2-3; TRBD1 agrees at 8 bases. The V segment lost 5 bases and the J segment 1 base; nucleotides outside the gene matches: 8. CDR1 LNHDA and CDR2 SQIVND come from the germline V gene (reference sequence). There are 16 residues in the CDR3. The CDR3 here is CASSFDRGLGTDTQYF. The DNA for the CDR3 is TGTGCCAGTAGTTTTGACAGGGGTTTGGGCACAGATACGCAGTATTTT.

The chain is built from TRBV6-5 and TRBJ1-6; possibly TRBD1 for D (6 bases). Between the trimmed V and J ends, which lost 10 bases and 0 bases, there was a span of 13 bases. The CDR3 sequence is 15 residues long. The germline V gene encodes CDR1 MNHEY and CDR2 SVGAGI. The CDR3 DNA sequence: TGTGCCACCGAGGACAGAAGCTCCTATAATTCACCCCTCCACTTT. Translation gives CATEDRSSYNSPLHF.

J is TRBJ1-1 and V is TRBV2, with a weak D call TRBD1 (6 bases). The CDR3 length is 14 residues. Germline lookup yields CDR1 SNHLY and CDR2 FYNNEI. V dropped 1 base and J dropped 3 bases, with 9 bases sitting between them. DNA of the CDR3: TGTGCCAGCAGTGAAGGGACAGACTACACTGAAGCTTTCTTT. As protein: CASSEGTDYTEAFF. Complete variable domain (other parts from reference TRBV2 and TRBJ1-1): EPEVTQTPSHQVTQMGQEVILRCVPISNHLYFYWYRQILGQKVEFLVSFYNNEISEKSEIFDDQFSVERPDGSNFTLKIRSTKLEDSAMYFCASSEGTDYTEAFFGQGTRLTVV.

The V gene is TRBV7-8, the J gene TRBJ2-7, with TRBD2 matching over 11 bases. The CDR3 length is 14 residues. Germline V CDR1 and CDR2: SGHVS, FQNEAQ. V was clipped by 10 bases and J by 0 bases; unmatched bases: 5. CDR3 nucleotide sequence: TGTGCCACCTCACTAGCGGGAGCCTCCTACGAGCAGTACTTC. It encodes CATSLAGASYEQYF.

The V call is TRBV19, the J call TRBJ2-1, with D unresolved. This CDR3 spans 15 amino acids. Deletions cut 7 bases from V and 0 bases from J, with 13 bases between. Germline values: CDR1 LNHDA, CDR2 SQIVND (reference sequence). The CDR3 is CASTTVKSSYNEQFF. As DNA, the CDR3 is TGTGCCAGTACCACAGTAAAGAGCTCCTACAATGAGCAGTTCTTC.

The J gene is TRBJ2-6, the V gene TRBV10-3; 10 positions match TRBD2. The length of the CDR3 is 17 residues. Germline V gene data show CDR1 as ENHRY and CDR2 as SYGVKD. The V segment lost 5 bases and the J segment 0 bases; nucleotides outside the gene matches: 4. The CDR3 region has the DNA TGTGCCATCAGTCCTAGCGGGGGAAGCTCTGGGGCCAACGTCCTGACTTTC. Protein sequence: CAISPSGGSSGANVLTF.

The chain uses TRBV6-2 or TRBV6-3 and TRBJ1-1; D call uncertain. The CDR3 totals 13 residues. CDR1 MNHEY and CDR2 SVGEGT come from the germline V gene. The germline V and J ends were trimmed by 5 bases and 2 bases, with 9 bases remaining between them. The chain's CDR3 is CASSNWANTEAFF. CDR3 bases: TGTGCCAGCAGTAATTGGGCCAACACTGAAGCTTTCTTT.

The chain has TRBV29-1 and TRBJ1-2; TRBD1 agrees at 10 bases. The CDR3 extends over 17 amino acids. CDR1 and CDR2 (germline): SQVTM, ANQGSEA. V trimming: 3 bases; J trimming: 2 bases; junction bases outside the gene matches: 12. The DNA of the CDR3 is TGCAGCGTTGAGAATAGTCGGGACAGGGGTTTCAACTATGGCTACACCTTC. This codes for CSVENSRDRGFNYGYTF.

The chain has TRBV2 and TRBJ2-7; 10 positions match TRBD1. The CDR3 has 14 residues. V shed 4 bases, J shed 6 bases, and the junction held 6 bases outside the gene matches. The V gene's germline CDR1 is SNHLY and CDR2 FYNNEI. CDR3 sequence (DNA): TGTGCCAGCAGTGTCGGGACAGGGGTTCTCGAGCAGTACTTC. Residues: CASSVGTGVLEQYF.

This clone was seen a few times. The CDR3 sequence: CASSLALAVAGELFF. In DNA form, the CDR3 reads TGTGCCAGCAGCTTAGCGCTAGCGGTCGCCGGGGAGCTGTTTTTT. The chain has TRBV11-3 and TRBJ2-2; 7 nucleotides agree with TRBD2. CDR1 is SGHNT, CDR2 YENEEA, per germline. The CDR3 contains 15 residues. Unmatched junction bases numbered 5, after V lost 1 base and J lost 6 bases.

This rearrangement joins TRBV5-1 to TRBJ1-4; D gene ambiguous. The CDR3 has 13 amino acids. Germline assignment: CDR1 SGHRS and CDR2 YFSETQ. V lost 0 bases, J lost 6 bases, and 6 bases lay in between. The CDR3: CASSLGADEKLFF. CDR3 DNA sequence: TGCGCCAGCAGCTTGGGGGCCGATGAAAAACTGTTTTTT.

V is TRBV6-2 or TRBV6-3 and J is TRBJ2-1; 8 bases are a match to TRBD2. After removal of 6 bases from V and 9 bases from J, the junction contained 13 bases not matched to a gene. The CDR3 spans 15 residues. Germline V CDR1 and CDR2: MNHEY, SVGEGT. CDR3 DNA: TGTGCCAGCAGCTCAACAGCGGGGGCGGGGAGTGAGCAGTTCTTC. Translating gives CASSSTAGAGSEQFF.

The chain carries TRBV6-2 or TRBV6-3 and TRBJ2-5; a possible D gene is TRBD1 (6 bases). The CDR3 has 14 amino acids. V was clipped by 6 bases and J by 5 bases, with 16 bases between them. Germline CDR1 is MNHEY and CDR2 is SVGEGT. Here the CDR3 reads CASSIRGFRETQYF. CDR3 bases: TGTGCCAGCAGCATCAGGGGTTTTCGGGAGACCCAGTACTTC.

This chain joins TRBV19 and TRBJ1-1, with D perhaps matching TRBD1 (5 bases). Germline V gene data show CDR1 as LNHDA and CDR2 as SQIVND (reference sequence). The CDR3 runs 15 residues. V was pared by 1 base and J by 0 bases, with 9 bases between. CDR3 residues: CASSIAAGVNTEAFF. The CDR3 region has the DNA TGTGCCAGTAGTATAGCGGCGGGGGTGAACACTGAAGCTTTCTTT.

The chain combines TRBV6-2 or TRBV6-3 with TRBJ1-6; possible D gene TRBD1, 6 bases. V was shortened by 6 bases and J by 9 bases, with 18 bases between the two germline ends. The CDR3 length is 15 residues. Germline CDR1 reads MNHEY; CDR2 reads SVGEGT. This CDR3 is CASSPADRLSSPLHF. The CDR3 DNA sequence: TGTGCCAGCAGCCCCGCAGACAGGTTGAGTTCACCCCTCCACTTT.

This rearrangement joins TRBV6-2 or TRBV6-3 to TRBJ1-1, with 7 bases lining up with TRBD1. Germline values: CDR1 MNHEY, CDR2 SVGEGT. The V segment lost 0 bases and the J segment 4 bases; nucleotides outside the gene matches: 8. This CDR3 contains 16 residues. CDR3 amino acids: CASSYSETGPRTEAFF. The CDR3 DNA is TGTGCCAGCAGTTACTCTGAGACAGGGCCTCGCACTGAAGCTTTCTTT.

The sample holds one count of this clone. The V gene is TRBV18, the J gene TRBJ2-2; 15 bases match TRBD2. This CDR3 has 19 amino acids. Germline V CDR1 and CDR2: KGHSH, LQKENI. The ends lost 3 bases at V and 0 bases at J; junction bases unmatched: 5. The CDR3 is CASSPGTSGGSANTGELFF. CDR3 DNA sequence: TGTGCCAGCTCACCCGGGACTAGCGGGGGGTCGGCGAACACCGGGGAGCTGTTTTTT.

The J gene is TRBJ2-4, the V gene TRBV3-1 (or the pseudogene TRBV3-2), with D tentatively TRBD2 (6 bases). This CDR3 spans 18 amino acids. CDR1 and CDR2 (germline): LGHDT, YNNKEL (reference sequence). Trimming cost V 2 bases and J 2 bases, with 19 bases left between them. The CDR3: CASSQPLGSGRTKNIQYF. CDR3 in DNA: TGTGCCAGCAGCCAACCCCTAGGTAGCGGAAGGACCAAAAACATTCAGTACTTC.

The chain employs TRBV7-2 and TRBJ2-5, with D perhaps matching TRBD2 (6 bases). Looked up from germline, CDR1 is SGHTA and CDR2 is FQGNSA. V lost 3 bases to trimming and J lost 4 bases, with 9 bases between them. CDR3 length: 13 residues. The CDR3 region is CASSLWEVETQYF. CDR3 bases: TGTGCCAGCAGCTTGTGGGAGGTAGAGACCCAGTACTTC. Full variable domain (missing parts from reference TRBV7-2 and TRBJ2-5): GAGVSQSPSNKVTEKGKDVELRCDPISGHTALYWYRQSLGQGLEFLIYFQGNSAPDKSGLPSDRFSAERTGGSVSTLTIQRTQQEDSAVYLCASSLWEVETQYFGPGTRLLVL.

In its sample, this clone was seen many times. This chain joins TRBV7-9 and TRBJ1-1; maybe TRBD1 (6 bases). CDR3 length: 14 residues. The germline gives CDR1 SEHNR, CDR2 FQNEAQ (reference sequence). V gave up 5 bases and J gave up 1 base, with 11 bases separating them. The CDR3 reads CASSDRFGNTEAFF. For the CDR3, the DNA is TGTGCCAGCAGCGACAGGTTTGGGAACACTGAAGCTTTCTTT.

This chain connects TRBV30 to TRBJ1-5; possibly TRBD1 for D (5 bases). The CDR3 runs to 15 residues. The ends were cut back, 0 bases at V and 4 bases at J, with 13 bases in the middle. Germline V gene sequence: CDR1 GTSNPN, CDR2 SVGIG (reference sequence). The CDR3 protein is CAWSVHLGVNQPQHF. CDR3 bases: TGTGCCTGGAGTGTACATTTAGGGGTTAATCAGCCCCAGCATTTT.

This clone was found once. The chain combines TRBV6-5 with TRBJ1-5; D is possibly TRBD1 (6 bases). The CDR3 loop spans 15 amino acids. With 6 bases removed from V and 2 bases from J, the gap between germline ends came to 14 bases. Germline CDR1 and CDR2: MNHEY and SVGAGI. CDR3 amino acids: CASRPTGRGNQPQHF. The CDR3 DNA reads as TGTGCCAGCAGACCCACAGGGAGGGGCAATCAGCCCCAGCATTTT.

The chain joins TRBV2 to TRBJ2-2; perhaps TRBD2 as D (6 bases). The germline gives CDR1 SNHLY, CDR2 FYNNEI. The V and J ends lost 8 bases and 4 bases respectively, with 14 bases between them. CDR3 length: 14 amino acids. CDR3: CASEDSGPTGELFF. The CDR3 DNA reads TGTGCCAGCGAGGATAGCGGACCCACCGGGGAGCTGTTTTTT.

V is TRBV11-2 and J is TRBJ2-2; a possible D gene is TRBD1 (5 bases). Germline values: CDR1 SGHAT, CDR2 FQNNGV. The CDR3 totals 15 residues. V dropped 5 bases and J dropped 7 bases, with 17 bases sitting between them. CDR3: CASSPWAGSGGELFF. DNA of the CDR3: TGTGCCAGCAGCCCCTGGGCAGGGTCTGGCGGGGAGCTGTTTTTT.

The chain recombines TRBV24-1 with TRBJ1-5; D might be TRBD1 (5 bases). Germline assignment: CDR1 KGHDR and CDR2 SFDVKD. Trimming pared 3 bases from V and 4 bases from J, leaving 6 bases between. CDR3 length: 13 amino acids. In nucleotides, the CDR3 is TGTGCCACCAGTGATGGGGGGAATCAGCCCCAGCATTTT. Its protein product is CATSDGGNQPQHF.

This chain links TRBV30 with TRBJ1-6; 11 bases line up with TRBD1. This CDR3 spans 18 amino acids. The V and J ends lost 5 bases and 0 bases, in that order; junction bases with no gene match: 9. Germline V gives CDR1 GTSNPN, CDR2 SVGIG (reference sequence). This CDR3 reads CAWGGGQGAHSYNSPLHF. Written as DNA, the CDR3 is TGTGCCTGGGGCGGAGGACAGGGGGCACACTCCTATAATTCACCCCTCCACTTT.